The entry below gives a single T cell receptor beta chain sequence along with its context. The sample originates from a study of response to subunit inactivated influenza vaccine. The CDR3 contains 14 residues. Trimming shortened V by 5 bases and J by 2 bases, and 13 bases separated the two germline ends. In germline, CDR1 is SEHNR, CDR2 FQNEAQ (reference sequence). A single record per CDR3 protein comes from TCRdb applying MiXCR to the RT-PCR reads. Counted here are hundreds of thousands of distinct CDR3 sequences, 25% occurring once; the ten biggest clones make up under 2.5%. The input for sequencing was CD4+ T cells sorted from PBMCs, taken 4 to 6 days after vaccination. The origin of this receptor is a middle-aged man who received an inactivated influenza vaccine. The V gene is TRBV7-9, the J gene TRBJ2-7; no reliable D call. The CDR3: CASSIQDGPYEQYF. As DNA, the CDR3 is TGTGCCAGCAGCATCCAGGACGGGCCCTACGAGCAGTACTTC.